This T cell receptor (beta chain) originates from a study of vaccination and CD4 T cells after COVID-19. This CDR3 is 13 amino acids long. V lost 6 bases, J lost 1 base, and 9 bases lay in between. The germline V gene has CDR1 ENHRY and CDR2 SYGVKD. Stated treatment: approximately 9-day PBMC culture with coronavirus spike peptide pools or control peptides (ViraFEST assay). Only a few counts were recorded for this clonotype. Its antigen is undetermined. An Oncomine TCR Beta short-read assay was used to sequence the DNA from cultured CD4+ T cells. Cultured CD4+ T cells yielded the extracted genomic DNA. MiXCR was run by TCRdb on the PCR reads, yielding one entry per CDR3 protein. The sample includes more than 15,000 distinct CDR3 sequences, roughly 27% of them seen just once.

Source material: cultured CD4+ T cells from blood. The clonotype originates from a human donor with COVID-19. V is TRBV10-3 and J is TRBJ1-1; no firm D call. The CDR3 DNA reads as TGTGCCATCAGCCGGGAAGGGAACACTGAAGCTTTCTTT. Translation gives CAISREGNTEAFF.